A single sample gave rise to the 24 T cell receptor beta chains below, sequenced in a study of T cell changes during pregnancy in multiple sclerosis. Data came from immunoSEQ multiplex PCR; TCRdb stores just in-frame clones and leaves some out. This repertoire shows 95,000 to 100,000 clones, 90% to 95% found once; its top ten account for roughly 2.1%. The material sequenced was peripheral blood, taken after pregnancy. The source is a female donor in good health, enrolled as a control in a pregnancy study.

For this clone: One end of the junction fails to match germline, which may point to a read error. V usage is TRBV27 and J usage is TRBJ2-4; weak D call: TRBD2 (6 bases). This CDR3 has 13 residues. Per germline, CDR1 MNHEY and CDR2 SMNVEV (reference sequence). CDR3 in amino acids: CASSAGGKNIQYF. The CDR3 coding sequence is TGTGCTAGCAGCGCCGGGGGCAAAAACATTCAGTACTTC.

The V gene is TRBV27, the J gene TRBJ2-7, with 9 bases aligning to TRBD1. The V and J ends lost 3 bases and 6 bases, in that order; junction bases with no gene match: 12. The CDR3 has 16 residues. In germline, CDR1 is MNHEY, CDR2 SMNVEV (reference sequence). Here the CDR3 reads CASSLLQGASFFEQYF. The CDR3 DNA reads as TGTGCCAGCAGTTTGTTACAGGGGGCCTCCTTCTTCGAGCAGTACTTC.

The V gene is TRBV5-6, the J gene TRBJ2-1, with 11 positions matching TRBD2. V gave up 6 bases and J gave up 10 bases; unmatched junction bases: 12. CDR1 is SGHDT, CDR2 YYEEEE, per germline. The CDR3 loop spans 15 amino acids. The CDR3 sequence: CASTLVAGGHGEQFF. In DNA, the CDR3 is TGTGCCAGCACCCTTGTAGCGGGGGGGCATGGAGAGCAGTTCTTC.

This chain uses TRBV7-8 with TRBJ1-2, with 7 nucleotides matching TRBD1. The CDR3 runs 15 residues. CDR1 and CDR2 from the germline V gene are SGHVS and FQNEAQ. Trimming at V came to 5 bases and at J to 4 bases, leaving 10 bases not matched to a gene. CDR3 in DNA: TGTGCCAGCAGCATAGGACAGGTATCTGGCTATGGCTACACCTTC. This codes for CASSIGQVSGYGYTF. The variable domain in full, completed from reference TRBV7-8 and TRBJ1-2, reads GAGVSQSPRYKVAKRGQDVALRCDPISGHVSLFWYQQALGQGPEFLTYFQNEAQLDKSGLPSDRFFAERPEGSVSTLKIQRTQQEDSAVYLCASSIGQVSGYGYTFGSGTRLTVV.

This clone came up many times. V is TRBV7-9 and J is TRBJ1-1; D is perhaps TRBD1 (5 bases). Germline loops: CDR1 SEHNR, CDR2 FQNEAQ (reference sequence). The CDR3 runs 10 residues. Trimming pared 8 bases from V and 7 bases from J, leaving 8 bases between. CDR3 DNA: TGTGCCAGCTCGGGGGGTGAAGCTTTCTTT. Amino acid sequence: CASSGGEAFF.

The rearrangement uses TRBV9 and TRBJ2-1; TRBD2 matches at 10 bases. Germline V gives CDR1 SGDLS, CDR2 YYNGEE. CDR3 length: 17 amino acids. V shed 4 bases and J 7 bases; nucleotides not matched to a gene: 14. The CDR3 region is CASSPSGTSDLGNEQFF. Here the CDR3 DNA reads TGTGCCAGCAGCCCCTCCGGGACTAGCGACCTAGGGAATGAGCAGTTCTTC.

Comments on this clone: A junction end diverges from the germline sequence, so it may reflect a read error. CDR3 DNA sequence: TGTGCTAGCAGCTTAGCGCCGTTACTAGCGGGGGGGACGAAGACCCAGTACTTC. Translation gives CASSLAPLLAGGTKTQYF. The chain couples TRBV7-7 to TRBJ2-5, with 13 bases matching TRBD2. The CDR3 covers 18 residues. Germline assignment: CDR1 SSHAT and CDR2 FNYEAQ (reference sequence).

The chain carries TRBV15 and TRBJ2-5; D is undetermined. The length of the CDR3 is 12 residues. Germline V gene data show CDR1 as LNHNV and CDR2 as YYDKDF (reference sequence). Trimming cost V 3 bases and J 5 bases, with 7 bases left between them. The CDR3 loop is CATSSPSETQYF. The CDR3, as DNA: TGTGCCACCAGCAGCCCTTCTGAGACCCAGTACTTC. Variable domain in full (rest from reference TRBV15 and TRBJ2-5): DAMVIQNPRYQVTQFGKPVTLSCSQTLNHNVMYWYQQKSSQAPKLLFHYYDKDFNNEADTPDNFQSRRPNTSFCFLDIRSPGLGDTAMYLCATSSPSETQYFGPGTRLLVL.

This clone was detected a few times. The V call is TRBV7-9, the J call TRBJ2-7; 7 bases fit TRBD1. Germline V gives CDR1 SEHNR, CDR2 FQNEAQ (reference sequence). V lost 5 bases, J lost 2 bases, and 6 bases stayed unmatched. The CDR3 covers 14 residues. The CDR3 nucleotides read TGTGCCAGCAGCCCGGGGACAGTGACCTACGAGCAGTACTTC. Protein sequence: CASSPGTVTYEQYF. Complete variable domain (other parts from reference TRBV7-9 and TRBJ2-7): DTGVSQNPRHKITKRGQNVTFRCDPISEHNRLYWYRQTLGQGPEFLTYFQNEAQLEKSRLLSDRFSAERPKGSFSTLEIQRTEQGDSAMYLCASSPGTVTYEQYFGPGTRLTVT.

The chain recombines TRBV9 with TRBJ2-1, with 11 nucleotides matching TRBD2. With V trimmed by 3 bases and J by 4 bases, 3 bases remained unmatched. The V gene's germline CDR1 is SGDLS and CDR2 YYNGEE. This CDR3 is 15 amino acids long. CDR3 nucleotides: TGTGCCAGCAGCGAGACTAGCGGGGAGTACAATGAGCAGTTCTTC. Translating gives CASSETSGEYNEQFF.

CDR3 sequence reads: CASSQEGGADIQYF. CDR3 nucleotides: TGTGCCAGCAGCCAAGAGGGGGGGGCAGACATTCAGTACTTC. The rearrangement uses TRBV4-2 and TRBJ2-4, with D perhaps TRBD2 (7 bases). This CDR3 has 14 residues. Germline V gene sequence: CDR1 LGHNA, CDR2 YNFKEQ. Trimming left V 0 bases short and J 8 bases short, with 11 bases between.

This sequence joins TRBV2 and TRBJ2-7; 9 bases agree with TRBD2. Germline CDR1 and CDR2: SNHLY and FYNNEI. The CDR3 extends over 13 amino acids. V was pared by 4 bases and J by 7 bases, with 5 bases of the junction left unmatched. CDR3 nucleotides: TGTGCCAGCAGTGCGGGACTAGCTCTTGAGCAGTACTTC. It specifies CASSAGLALEQYF.

The V and J genes are TRBV2 and TRBJ1-5; the match to TRBD1 covers 9 bases. Germline trimming cut 5 bases from V and 0 bases from J; bases unmatched to any gene: 5. This CDR3 has 16 amino acids. Per the germline V gene, CDR1 is SNHLY and CDR2 is FYNNEI. CDR3 loop: CASSKRTGDSNQPQHF. The CDR3 DNA sequence: TGTGCCAGCAGTAAAAGGACAGGGGATAGCAATCAGCCCCAGCATTTT.

The V call is TRBV6-6, the J call TRBJ1-1; possibly TRBD1 for D (6 bases). CDR1 and CDR2 from the germline V gene are MNHNY and SVGAGI (reference sequence). Trimming removed 6 bases from V and 2 bases from J, with 10 bases in between. There are 13 residues in the CDR3. DNA of the CDR3: TGTGCCAGCAGGAGGGGGATAAACACTGAAGCTTTCTTT. Its translation: CASRRGINTEAFF.

This chain's CDR3 is CASRPLAGPYNEQFF. Here the CDR3 DNA reads TGTGCCAGCAGACCGCTAGCGGGGCCCTACAATGAGCAGTTCTTC. V usage is TRBV7-9 and J usage is TRBJ2-1; 9 positions agree with TRBD2. CDR3 length: 15 residues. Germline V CDR1 and CDR2: SEHNR, FQNEAQ (reference sequence). The trim removed 6 bases at V and 2 bases at J, leaving 5 bases unmatched.

The chain links TRBV19 to TRBJ1-2; 9 bases are shared with TRBD1. This CDR3 region has 13 residues. Germline assignment: CDR1 LNHDA and CDR2 SQIVND (reference sequence). V lost 5 bases to trimming and J lost 9 bases; unmatched junction nucleotides: 7. The CDR3 reads CASSAGQGGSYTF. The DNA for the CDR3 is TGTGCCAGTAGTGCGGGACAGGGTGGTAGCTACACCTTC. The full variable domain, rest sourced from reference TRBV19 and TRBJ1-2, is DGGITQSPKYLFRKEGQNVTLSCEQNLNHDAMYWYRQDPGQGLRLIYYSQIVNDFQKGDIAEGYSVSREKKESFPLTVTSAQKNPTAFYLCASSAGQGGSYTFGSGTRLTVV.

The chain recombines TRBV4-1 with TRBJ2-7; 10 bases map to TRBD1. Germline V lookup: CDR1 MGHRA, CDR2 YSYEKL. The ends lost 6 bases at V and 2 bases at J; junction bases unmatched: 7. This CDR3 has 15 amino acids. CDR3 residues: CASRPGGTGAYEQYF. In nucleotides, the CDR3 is TGCGCCAGCAGGCCGGGGGGGACAGGGGCCTACGAGCAGTACTTC.

The genes are TRBV5-1 and TRBJ2-3; D not certain. The CDR3 has 15 amino acids. The V end lost 0 bases, the J end lost 0 bases, and 8 bases lay between the germline ends. Germline V gene lookup returns CDR1 SGHRS and CDR2 YFSETQ. The CDR3 DNA reads TGCGCCAGCAGCTTGGGGAGCGATAGCACAGATACGCAGTATTTT. As protein: CASSLGSDSTDTQYF. Full variable domain (outside the CDR3, taken from reference TRBV5-1 and TRBJ2-3): KAGVTQTPRYLIKTRGQQVTLSCSPISGHRSVSWYQQTPGQGLQFLFEYFSETQRNKGNFPGRFSGRQFSNSRSEMNVSTLELGDSALYLCASSLGSDSTDTQYFGPGTRLTVL.

This chain joins TRBV5-1 and TRBJ1-1; 7 positions match TRBD1. Germline assignment: CDR1 SGHRS and CDR2 YFSETQ. There are 15 residues in the CDR3. Trimming cost V 5 bases and J 4 bases; bases outside gene matches: 11. This chain's CDR3 is CASREDTGAITEAFF. In DNA, the CDR3 is TGCGCCAGCAGGGAGGATACAGGGGCAATCACTGAAGCTTTCTTT.

The sample holds a few counts of this clone. The chain employs TRBV5-8 and TRBJ2-3, with D perhaps matching TRBD2 (6 bases). The germline CDR1 and CDR2 sequences are SGHTS and YDEGEE. V was shortened by 0 bases and J by 2 bases, with 10 bases between the two germline ends. This CDR3 is built from 15 residues. CDR3 protein: CASSLESGDTDTQYF. In DNA form, the CDR3 reads TGTGCCAGCAGCTTGGAGTCGGGGGACACAGATACGCAGTATTTT.

The chain couples TRBV7-8 to TRBJ2-1; 7 bases fit TRBD2. With V trimmed by 3 bases and J by 6 bases, 5 bases remained unmatched. In germline, CDR1 is SGHVS, CDR2 FQNEAQ. The CDR3 runs to 14 residues. The CDR3 DNA reads as TGTGCCAGCAGCTTGGCTAGCGGCTTCAATGAGCAGTTCTTC. Translating it yields CASSLASGFNEQFF. Full variable domain (rest looked up from reference TRBV7-8 and TRBJ2-1): GAGVSQSPRYKVAKRGQDVALRCDPISGHVSLFWYQQALGQGPEFLTYFQNEAQLDKSGLPSDRFFAERPEGSVSTLKIQRTQQEDSAVYLCASSLASGFNEQFFGPGTRLTVL.

The chain carries TRBV19 and TRBJ2-7; 8 bases are shared with TRBD1. The CDR3 has 12 residues. Germline CDR1 is LNHDA and CDR2 is SQIVND (reference sequence). With V trimmed by 10 bases and J by 3 bases, 5 bases remained unmatched. CDR3 DNA sequence: TGTGCCACCCGGGACAGGTTCTACGAGCAGTACTTC. Amino acid sequence: CATRDRFYEQYF.

The rearrangement links TRBV11-3 to TRBJ2-2, with 13 positions matching TRBD2. This CDR3 is 16 amino acids long. Germline-derived CDR1 and CDR2 are SGHNT and YENEEA. Trimming removed 5 bases from V and 7 bases from J; junction bases left unmatched: 7. This chain's CDR3 is CASSPRLAGGHGELFF. CDR3 bases: TGTGCCAGCAGCCCAAGACTAGCGGGAGGTCACGGGGAGCTGTTTTTT.

The V call is TRBV11-2, the J call TRBJ2-5, with D possibly being TRBD2 (7 bases). V was trimmed by 1 base and J by 0 bases, leaving 12 bases between them. The V gene's germline CDR1 is SGHAT and CDR2 FQNNGV. The CDR3 runs 16 residues. In DNA, the CDR3 is TGTGCCAGCAGCTTAGGGCGCGGGGGCCACCAAGAGACCCAGTACTTC. Protein: CASSLGRGGHQETQYF.